This T cell receptor beta chain was documented in a study of regulatory dendritic cells for organ transplantation. Study-wide findings and caveats: Naive CD4+ and CD8+ repertoires were highly diverse; memory CD8+ was most oligoclonal.

To note about this clone: The target antigen is unknown.

Libraries were prepared by immunoSEQ multiplex PCR; TCRdb keeps only in-frame clonotypes and omits some of them. The sample consists of under 40,000 clones, 90% to 95% of them appearing once. FACS sorted CD4+ or CD8+ T cells into CD45RA+ naive and CD45RO+ memory. The CDR3 loop spans 13 amino acids. Trimming took 3 bases from V and 5 from J, leaving 11 bases between them. Germline V gene data show CDR1 as SGDLS and CDR2 as YYNGEE. The sample taken for sequencing was naive CD8+ T cells from blood. Sample subset: CD45RA+ naive T cells. This TCR came from a human donor in good health. The V and J genes are TRBV9 and TRBJ2-5, with D unclear. The CDR3: CASSGVPMETQYF. The CDR3 DNA follows: TGTGCCAGCAGCGGAGTCCCGATGGAGACCCAGTACTTC.